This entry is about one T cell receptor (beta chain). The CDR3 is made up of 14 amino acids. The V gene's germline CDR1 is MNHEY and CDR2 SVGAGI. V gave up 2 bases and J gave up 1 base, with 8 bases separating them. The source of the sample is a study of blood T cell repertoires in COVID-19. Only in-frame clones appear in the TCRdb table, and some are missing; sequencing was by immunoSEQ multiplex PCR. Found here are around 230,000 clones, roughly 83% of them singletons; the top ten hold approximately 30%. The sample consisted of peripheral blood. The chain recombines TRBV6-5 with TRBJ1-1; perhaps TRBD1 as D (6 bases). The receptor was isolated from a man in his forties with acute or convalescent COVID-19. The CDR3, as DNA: TGTGCCAGCAGTTACGACAGGCGGAACACTGAAGCTTTCTTT. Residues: CASSYDRRNTEAFF.